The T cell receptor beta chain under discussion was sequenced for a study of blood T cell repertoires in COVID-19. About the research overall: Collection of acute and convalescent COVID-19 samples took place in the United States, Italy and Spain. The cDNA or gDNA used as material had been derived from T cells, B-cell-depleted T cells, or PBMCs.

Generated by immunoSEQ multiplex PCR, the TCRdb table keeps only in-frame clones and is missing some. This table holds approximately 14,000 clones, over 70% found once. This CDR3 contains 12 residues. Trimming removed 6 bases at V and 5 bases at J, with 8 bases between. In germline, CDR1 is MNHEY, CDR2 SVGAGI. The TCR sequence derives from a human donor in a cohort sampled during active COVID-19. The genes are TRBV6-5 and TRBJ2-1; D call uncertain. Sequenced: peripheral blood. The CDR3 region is CASRNTNNEQFF. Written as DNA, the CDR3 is TGTGCCAGCAGGAACACTAACAATGAGCAGTTCTTC.